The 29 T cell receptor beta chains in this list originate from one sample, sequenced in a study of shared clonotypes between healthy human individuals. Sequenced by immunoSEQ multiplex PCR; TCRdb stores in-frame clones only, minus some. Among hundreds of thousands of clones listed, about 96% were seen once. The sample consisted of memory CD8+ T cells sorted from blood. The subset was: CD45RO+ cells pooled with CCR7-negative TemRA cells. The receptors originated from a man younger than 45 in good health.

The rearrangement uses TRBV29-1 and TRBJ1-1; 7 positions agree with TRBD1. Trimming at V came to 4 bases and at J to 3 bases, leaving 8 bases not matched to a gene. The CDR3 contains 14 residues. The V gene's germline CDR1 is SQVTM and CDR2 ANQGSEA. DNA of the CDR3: TGCAGCGTTGTGTGGGCAGGGGGGGACACTGAAGCTTTCTTT. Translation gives CSVVWAGGDTEAFF.

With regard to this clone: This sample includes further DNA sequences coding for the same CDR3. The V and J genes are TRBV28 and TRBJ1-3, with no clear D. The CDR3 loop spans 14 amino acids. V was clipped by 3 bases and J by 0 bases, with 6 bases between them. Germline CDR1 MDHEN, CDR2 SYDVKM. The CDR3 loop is CASSFRHSGNTIYF. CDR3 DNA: TGTGCCAGCAGTTTTCGGCACTCTGGAAACACCATATATTTT.

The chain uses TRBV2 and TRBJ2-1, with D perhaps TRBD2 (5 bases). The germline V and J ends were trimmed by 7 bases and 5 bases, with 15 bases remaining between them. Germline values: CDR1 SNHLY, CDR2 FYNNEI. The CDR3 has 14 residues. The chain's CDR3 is CASTGKNGHNEQFF. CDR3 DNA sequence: TGTGCCAGCACGGGGAAAAACGGCCACAATGAGCAGTTCTTC. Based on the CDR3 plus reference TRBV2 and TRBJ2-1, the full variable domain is EPEVTQTPSHQVTQMGQEVILRCVPISNHLYFYWYRQILGQKVEFLVSFYNNEISEKSEIFDDQFSVERPDGSNFTLKIRSTKLEDSAMYFCASTGKNGHNEQFFGPGTRLTVL.

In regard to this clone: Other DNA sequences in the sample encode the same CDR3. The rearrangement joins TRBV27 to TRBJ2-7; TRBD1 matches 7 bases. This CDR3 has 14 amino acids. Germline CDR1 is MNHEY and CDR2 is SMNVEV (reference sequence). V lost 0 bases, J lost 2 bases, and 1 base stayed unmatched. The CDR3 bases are TGTGCCAGCAGTTTATCGGGACAGACCTACGAGCAGTACTTC. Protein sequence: CASSLSGQTYEQYF.

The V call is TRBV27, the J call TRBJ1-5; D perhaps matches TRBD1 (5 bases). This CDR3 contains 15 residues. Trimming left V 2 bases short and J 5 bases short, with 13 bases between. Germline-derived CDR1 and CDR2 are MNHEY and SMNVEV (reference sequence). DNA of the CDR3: TGTGCCAGCAGTTTACCGGGGCTAGGACATCAGCCCCAGCATTTT. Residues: CASSLPGLGHQPQHF.

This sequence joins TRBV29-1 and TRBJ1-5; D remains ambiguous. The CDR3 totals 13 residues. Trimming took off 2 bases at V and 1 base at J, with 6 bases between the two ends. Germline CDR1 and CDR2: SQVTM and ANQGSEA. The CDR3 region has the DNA TGCAGCGTTGAATCCGGGAGCAATCAGCCCCAGCATTTT. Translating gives CSVESGSNQPQHF.

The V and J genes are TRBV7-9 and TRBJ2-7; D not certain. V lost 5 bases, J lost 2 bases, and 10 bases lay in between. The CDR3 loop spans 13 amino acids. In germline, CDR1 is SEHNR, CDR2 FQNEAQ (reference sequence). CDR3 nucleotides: TGTGCCAGCAGCCTATCCAACGCCTACGAGCAGTACTTC. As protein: CASSLSNAYEQYF.

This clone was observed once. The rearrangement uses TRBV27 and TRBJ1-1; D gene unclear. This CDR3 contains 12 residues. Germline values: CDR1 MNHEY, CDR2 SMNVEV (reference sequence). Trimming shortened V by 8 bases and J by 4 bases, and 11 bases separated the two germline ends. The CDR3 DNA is TGTGCCAGCGGAACCCGGCGCACTGAAGCTTTCTTT. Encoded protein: CASGTRRTEAFF.

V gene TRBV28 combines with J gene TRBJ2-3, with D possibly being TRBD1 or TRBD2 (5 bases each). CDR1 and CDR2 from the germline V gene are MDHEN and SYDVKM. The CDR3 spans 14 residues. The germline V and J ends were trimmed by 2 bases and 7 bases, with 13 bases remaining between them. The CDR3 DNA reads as TGTGCCAGCAGTTTAATCGGGGCGCCAAATACGCAGTATTTT. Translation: CASSLIGAPNTQYF.

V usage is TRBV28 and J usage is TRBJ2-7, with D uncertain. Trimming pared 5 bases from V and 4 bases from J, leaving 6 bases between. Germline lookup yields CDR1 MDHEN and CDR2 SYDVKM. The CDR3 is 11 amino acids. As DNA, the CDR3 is TGTGCCAGCAGTACCCATTACGAGCAGTACTTC. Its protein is CASSTHYEQYF.

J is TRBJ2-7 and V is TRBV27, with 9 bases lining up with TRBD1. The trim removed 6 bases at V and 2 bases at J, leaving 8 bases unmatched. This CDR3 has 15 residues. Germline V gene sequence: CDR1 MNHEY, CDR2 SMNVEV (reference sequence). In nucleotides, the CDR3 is TGTGCCAGCAGGCCCGGGACAGGGTCTCCCTACGAGCAGTACTTC. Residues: CASRPGTGSPYEQYF.

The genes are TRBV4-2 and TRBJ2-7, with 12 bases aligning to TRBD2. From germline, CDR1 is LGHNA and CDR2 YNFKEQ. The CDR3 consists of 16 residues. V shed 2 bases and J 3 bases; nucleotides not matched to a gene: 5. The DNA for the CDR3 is TGTGCCAGCAGCCAATCCGGACTAGCGGGACACTACGAGCAGTACTTC. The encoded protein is CASSQSGLAGHYEQYF.

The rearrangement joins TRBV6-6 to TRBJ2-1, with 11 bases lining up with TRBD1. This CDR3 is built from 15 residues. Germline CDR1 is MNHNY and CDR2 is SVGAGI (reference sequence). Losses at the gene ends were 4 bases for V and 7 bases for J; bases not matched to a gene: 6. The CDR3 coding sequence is TGTGCCAGCAGTTTAACCGGGACAGGGGGAAATGAGCAGTTCTTC. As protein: CASSLTGTGGNEQFF.

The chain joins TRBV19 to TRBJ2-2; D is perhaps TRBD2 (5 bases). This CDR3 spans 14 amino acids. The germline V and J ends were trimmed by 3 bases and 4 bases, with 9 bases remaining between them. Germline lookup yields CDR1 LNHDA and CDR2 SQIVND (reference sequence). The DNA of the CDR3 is TGTGCCAGTAGTATGACTACCCTCACCGGGGAGCTGTTTTTT. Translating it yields CASSMTTLTGELFF.

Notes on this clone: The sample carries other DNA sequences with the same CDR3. The CDR3 DNA is TGCAGCGTTGAGGACTATGGCTACACCTTC. It translates to CSVEDYGYTF. The chain links TRBV29-1 to TRBJ1-2; D unclear. Germline CDR1 reads SQVTM; CDR2 reads ANQGSEA. The V end was cut by 3 bases, the J end by 3 bases, with 2 bases between. The CDR3 extends over 10 amino acids.

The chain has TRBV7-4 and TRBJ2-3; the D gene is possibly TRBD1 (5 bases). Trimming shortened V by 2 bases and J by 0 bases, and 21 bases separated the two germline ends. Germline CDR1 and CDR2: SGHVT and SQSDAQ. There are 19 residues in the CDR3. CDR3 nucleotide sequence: TGTGCCAGCAGCTTATCCCAATCTTGGGGCAGTTCTAGCACAGATACGCAGTATTTT. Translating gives CASSLSQSWGSSSTDTQYF.

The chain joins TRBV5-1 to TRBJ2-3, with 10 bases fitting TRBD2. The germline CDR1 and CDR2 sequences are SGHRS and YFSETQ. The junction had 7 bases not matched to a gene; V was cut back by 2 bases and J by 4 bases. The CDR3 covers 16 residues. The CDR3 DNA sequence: TGCGCCAGCAGCTTAGCCGGGACTAGCGATCCAGATACGCAGTATTTT. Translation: CASSLAGTSDPDTQYF. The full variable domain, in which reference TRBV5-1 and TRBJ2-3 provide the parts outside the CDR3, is KAGVTQTPRYLIKTRGQQVTLSCSPISGHRSVSWYQQTPGQGLQFLFEYFSETQRNKGNFPGRFSGRQFSNSRSEMNVSTLELGDSALYLCASSLAGTSDPDTQYFGPGTRLTVL.

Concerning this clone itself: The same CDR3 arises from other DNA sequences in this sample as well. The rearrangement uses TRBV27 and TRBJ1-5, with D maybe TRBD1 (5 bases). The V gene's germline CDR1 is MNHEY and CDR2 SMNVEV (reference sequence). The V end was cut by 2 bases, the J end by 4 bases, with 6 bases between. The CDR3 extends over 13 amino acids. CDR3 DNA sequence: TGTGCCAGCAGTTTACAGGGAAATCAGCCCCAGCATTTT. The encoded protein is CASSLQGNQPQHF.

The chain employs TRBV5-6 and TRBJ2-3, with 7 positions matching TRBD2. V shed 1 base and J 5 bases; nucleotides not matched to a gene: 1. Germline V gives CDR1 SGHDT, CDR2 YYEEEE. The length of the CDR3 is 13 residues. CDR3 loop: CASSLWGGDTQYF. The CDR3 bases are TGTGCCAGCAGCTTGTGGGGGGGAGATACGCAGTATTTT. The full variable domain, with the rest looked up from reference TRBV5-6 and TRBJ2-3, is DAGVTQSPTHLIKTRGQQVTLRCSPKSGHDTVSWYQQALGQGPQFIFQYYEEEERQRGNFPDRFSGHQFPNYSSELNVNALLLGDSALYLCASSLWGGDTQYFGPGTRLTVL.

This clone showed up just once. As DNA, the CDR3 is TGTGCCAGCAGTGGACAGTTCTACGAGCAGTACTTC. Its protein product is CASSGQFYEQYF. The V and J genes are TRBV6-1 and TRBJ2-7, with a tentative D call TRBD1 (5 bases). The V end was cut by 4 bases, the J end by 3 bases, with 7 bases between. There are 12 residues in the CDR3. Germline V gene sequence: CDR1 MNHNS, CDR2 SASEGT.

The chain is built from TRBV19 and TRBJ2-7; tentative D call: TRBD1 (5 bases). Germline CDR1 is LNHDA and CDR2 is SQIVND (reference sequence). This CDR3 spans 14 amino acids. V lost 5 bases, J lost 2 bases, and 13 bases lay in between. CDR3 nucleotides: TGTGCCAGTAGTTTAGCAAGGGGCGCCTACGAGCAGTACTTC. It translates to CASSLARGAYEQYF.

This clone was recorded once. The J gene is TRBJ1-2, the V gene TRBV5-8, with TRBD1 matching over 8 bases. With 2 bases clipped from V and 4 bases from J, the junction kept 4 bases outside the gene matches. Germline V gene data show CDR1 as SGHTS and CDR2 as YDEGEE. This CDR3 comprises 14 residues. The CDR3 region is CASSFGGQGYGYTF. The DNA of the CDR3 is TGTGCCAGCAGCTTTGGAGGACAGGGCTATGGCTACACCTTC. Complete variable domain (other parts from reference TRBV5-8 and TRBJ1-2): EAGVTQSPTHLIKTRGQQATLRCSPISGHTSVYWYQQALGLGLQFLLWYDEGEERNRGNFPPRFSGRQFPNYSSELNVNALELEDSALYLCASSFGGQGYGYTFGSGTRLTVV.

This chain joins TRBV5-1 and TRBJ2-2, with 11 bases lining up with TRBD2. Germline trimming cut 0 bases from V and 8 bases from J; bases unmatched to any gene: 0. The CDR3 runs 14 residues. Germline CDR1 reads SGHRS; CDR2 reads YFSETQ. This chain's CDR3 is CASSLGLAGGELFF. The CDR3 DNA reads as TGCGCCAGCAGCTTGGGACTAGCGGGAGGGGAGCTGTTTTTT.

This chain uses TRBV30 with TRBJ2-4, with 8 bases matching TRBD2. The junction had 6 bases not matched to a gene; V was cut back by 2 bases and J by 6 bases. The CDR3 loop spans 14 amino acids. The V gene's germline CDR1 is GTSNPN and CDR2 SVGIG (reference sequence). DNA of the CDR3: TGTGCCTGGAGTCCCGGGACTAGTGGAAACATTCAGTACTTC. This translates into CAWSPGTSGNIQYF.

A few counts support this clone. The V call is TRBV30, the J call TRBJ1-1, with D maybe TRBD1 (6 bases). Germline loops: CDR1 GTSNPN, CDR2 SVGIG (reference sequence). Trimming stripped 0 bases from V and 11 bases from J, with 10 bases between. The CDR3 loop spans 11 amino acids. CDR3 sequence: CAWSVGGSAFF. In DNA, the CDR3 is TGTGCCTGGAGTGTAGGGGGGAGCGCTTTCTTT.

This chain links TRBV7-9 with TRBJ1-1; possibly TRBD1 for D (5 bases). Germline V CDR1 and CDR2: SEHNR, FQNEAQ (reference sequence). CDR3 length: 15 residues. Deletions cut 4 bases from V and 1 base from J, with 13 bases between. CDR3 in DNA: TGTGCCAGCAGCTCCGGAGACAGAAGGAACACTGAAGCTTTCTTT. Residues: CASSSGDRRNTEAFF.

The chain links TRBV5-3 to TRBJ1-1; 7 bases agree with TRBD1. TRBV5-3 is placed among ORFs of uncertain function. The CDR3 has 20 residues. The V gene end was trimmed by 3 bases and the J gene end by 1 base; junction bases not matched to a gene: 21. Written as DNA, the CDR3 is TGTGCCAGAAGCTCGCATACCATGGCACAGGGGAGGAAGGGGAACACTGAAGCTTTCTTT. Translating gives CARSSHTMAQGRKGNTEAFF.

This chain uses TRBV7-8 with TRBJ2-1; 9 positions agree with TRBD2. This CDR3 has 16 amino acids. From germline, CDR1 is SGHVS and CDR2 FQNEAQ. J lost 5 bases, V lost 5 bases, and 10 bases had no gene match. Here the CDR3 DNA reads TGTGCCAGCAGCGAGCCCGGGACTAGCAGAAACAATGAGCAGTTCTTC. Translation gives CASSEPGTSRNNEQFF. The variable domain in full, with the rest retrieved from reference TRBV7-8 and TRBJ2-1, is GAGVSQSPRYKVAKRGQDVALRCDPISGHVSLFWYQQALGQGPEFLTYFQNEAQLDKSGLPSDRFFAERPEGSVSTLKIQRTQQEDSAVYLCASSEPGTSRNNEQFFGPGTRLTVL.

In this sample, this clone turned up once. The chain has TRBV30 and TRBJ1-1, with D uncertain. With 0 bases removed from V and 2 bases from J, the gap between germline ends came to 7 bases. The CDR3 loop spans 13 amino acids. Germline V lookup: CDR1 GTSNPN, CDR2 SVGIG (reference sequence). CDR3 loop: CAWSVLTNTEAFF. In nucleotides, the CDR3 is TGTGCCTGGAGTGTACTGACTAACACTGAAGCTTTCTTT. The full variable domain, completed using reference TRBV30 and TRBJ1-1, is SQTIHQWPATLVQPVGSPLSLECTVEGTSNPNLYWYRQAAGRGLQLLFYSVGIGQISSEVPQNLSASRPQDRQFILSSKKLLLSDSGFYLCAWSVLTNTEAFFGQGTRLTVV.